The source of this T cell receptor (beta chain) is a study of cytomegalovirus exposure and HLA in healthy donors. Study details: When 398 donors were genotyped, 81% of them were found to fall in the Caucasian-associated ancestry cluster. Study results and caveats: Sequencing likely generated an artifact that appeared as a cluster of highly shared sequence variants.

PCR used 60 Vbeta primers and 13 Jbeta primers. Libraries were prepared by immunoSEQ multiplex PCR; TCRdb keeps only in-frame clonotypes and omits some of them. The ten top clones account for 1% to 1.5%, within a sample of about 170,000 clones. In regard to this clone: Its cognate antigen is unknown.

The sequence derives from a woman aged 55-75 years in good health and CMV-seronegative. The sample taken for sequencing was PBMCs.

In DNA form, the CDR3 reads TGCGCCAGCAGTCTTACCCGGGACAGGTTTCTTGGCTACACCTTC. Translated: CASSLTRDRFLGYTF. The chain recombines TRBV23-1 with TRBJ1-2; 8 bases are shared with TRBD1. TRBV23-1 has ORF status, its function being uncertain. With V trimmed by 4 bases and J by 7 bases, 11 bases remained unmatched. The CDR3 extends over 15 amino acids.